One and the same sample provided the 17 T cell receptor beta chains below, sequenced in a study of shared clonotypes between healthy human individuals. The protocol was immunoSEQ multiplex PCR, while the TCRdb copy is restricted to in-frame clones and leaves out a portion. The profile covers 500,000 to 550,000 clones, with roughly 95% appearing a single time and under 0.065% taken by the ten largest. The specimen was naive CD4+ T cells sorted from blood. The subset was: CD45RA+ positively selected. Source of these receptors: a woman aged 25 to 45 in good health.

V gene TRBV29-1 combines with J gene TRBJ2-7, with 9 positions matching TRBD1. Looked up from germline, CDR1 is SQVTM and CDR2 is ANQGSEA. J lost 5 bases, V lost 4 bases, and 3 bases had no gene match. The CDR3 extends over 12 amino acids. The CDR3 region is CSVVDRGNEQYF. The CDR3 nucleotides read TGCAGCGTTGTGGACAGGGGAAACGAGCAGTACTTC.

V is TRBV27 and J is TRBJ2-7; D is perhaps TRBD1 (5 bases). CDR1 is MNHEY, CDR2 SMNVEV, per germline (reference sequence). The CDR3 is made up of 12 amino acids. Deletions cut 5 bases from V and 5 bases from J, with 10 bases between. The CDR3 DNA follows: TGTGCCAGCAGTGGGCAGGGCCACGAGCAGTACTTC. Its protein product is CASSGQGHEQYF.

CDR3 sequence: CASSISTGRLVSNQPQHF. CDR3 nucleotides: TGTGCCAGTAGTATCTCGACAGGGCGTTTGGTTAGCAATCAGCCCCAGCATTTT. The chain has TRBV19 and TRBJ1-5; 7 bases align to TRBD1. J gave up 0 bases and V 3 bases, and 11 bases lay outside the gene matches. Germline CDR1 is LNHDA and CDR2 is SQIVND (reference sequence). The CDR3 loop spans 18 amino acids.

The V gene is TRBV7-2, the J gene TRBJ2-7, with 8 bases lining up with TRBD2. The germline V gene has CDR1 SGHTA and CDR2 FQGNSA. V was clipped by 5 bases and J by 3 bases; unmatched bases: 3. CDR3 length: 13 residues. This CDR3 is CASSNREGYEQYF. The CDR3 DNA reads TGTGCCAGCAGCAATCGGGAGGGCTACGAGCAGTACTTC. Full variable domain (remainder filled in from reference TRBV7-2 and TRBJ2-7): GAGVSQSPSNKVTEKGKDVELRCDPISGHTALYWYRQSLGQGLEFLIYFQGNSAPDKSGLPSDRFSAERTGGSVSTLTIQRTQQEDSAVYLCASSNREGYEQYFGPGTRLTVT.

The rearrangement joins TRBV28 to TRBJ2-2; 7 bases fit TRBD1. Germline V gene lookup returns CDR1 MDHEN and CDR2 SYDVKM. The CDR3 runs 14 residues. The V gene end was trimmed by 7 bases and the J gene end by 1 base; junction bases not matched to a gene: 3. The CDR3 DNA is TGTGCCAGCAAGGGACAGAGGAACACCGGGGAGCTGTTTTTT. Encoded protein: CASKGQRNTGELFF. The complete variable domain, with remaining parts taken from reference TRBV28 and TRBJ2-2, reads DVKVTQSSRYLVKRTGEKVFLECVQDMDHENMFWYRQDPGLGLRLIYFSYDVKMKEKGDIPEGYSVSREKKERFSLILESASTNQTSMYLCASKGQRNTGELFFGEGSRLTVL.

The V gene is TRBV5-8, the J gene TRBJ2-7; D is unclear. Germline CDR1 is SGHTS and CDR2 is YDEGEE. This CDR3 is built from 14 residues. V was clipped by 0 bases and J by 2 bases, with 9 bases between them. The CDR3 sequence is CASSLDYVAYEQYF. DNA of the CDR3: TGTGCCAGCAGCTTGGACTACGTCGCCTACGAGCAGTACTTC.

The chain is built from TRBV19 and TRBJ2-1; D gene uncertain. This CDR3 is 14 amino acids long. Per the germline V gene, CDR1 is LNHDA and CDR2 is SQIVND (reference sequence). The V end lost 5 bases, the J end lost 2 bases, and 10 bases lay between the germline ends. CDR3 in DNA: TGTGCCAGTAGTCCCCCGCCAACCTACAATGAGCAGTTCTTC. It specifies CASSPPPTYNEQFF.

The V call is TRBV11-2, the J call TRBJ2-1; 7 nucleotides match TRBD1. The germline V gene has CDR1 SGHAT and CDR2 FQNNGV. The ends lost 5 bases at V and 8 bases at J; junction bases unmatched: 18. The CDR3 runs to 17 residues. CDR3 amino acids: CASSPSDWDSQDDEQFF. DNA for the CDR3: TGTGCCAGCAGCCCGAGCGATTGGGACAGCCAGGACGATGAGCAGTTCTTC.

The rearrangement links TRBV18 to TRBJ1-1; a possible D gene is TRBD1 (5 bases). Germline-derived CDR1 and CDR2 are KGHSH and LQKENI. V gave up 5 bases and J gave up 3 bases, with 13 bases separating them. The CDR3 sequence is 14 residues long. The CDR3 spells CASSAYGADTEAFF. Here the CDR3 DNA reads TGTGCCAGCTCAGCGTACGGGGCGGACACTGAAGCTTTCTTT.

The genes are TRBV29-1 and TRBJ2-1; 7 nucleotides match TRBD2. This CDR3 has 12 residues. Germline values: CDR1 SQVTM, CDR2 ANQGSEA. V dropped 4 bases and J dropped 9; count of bases not matched to a gene: 6. As DNA, the CDR3 is TGCAGCGTTGCCAGGGAGGGTGGTGAGCAGTTCTTC. This encodes CSVAREGGEQFF.

This chain links TRBV7-3 with TRBJ2-3, with D uncertain. Trimming shortened V by 5 bases and J by 2 bases, and 8 bases separated the two germline ends. CDR3 size: 13 residues. The germline V gene has CDR1 SGHTA and CDR2 FQGTGA. CDR3 loop: CASSRQDTDTQYF. The CDR3 nucleotides read TGTGCCAGCAGCCGGCAAGACACAGATACGCAGTATTTT. Supplemented by reference TRBV7-3 and TRBJ2-3, the full variable domain reads GAGVSQTPSNKVTEKGKYVELRCDPISGHTALYWYRQSLGQGPEFLIYFQGTGAADDSGLPNDRFFAVRPEGSVSTLKIQRTERGDSAVYLCASSRQDTDTQYFGPGTRLTVL.

The chain links TRBV19 to TRBJ1-2, with 7 bases that match TRBD1. Germline CDR1 and CDR2: LNHDA and SQIVND (reference sequence). This CDR3 spans 16 amino acids. The V gene end was trimmed by 6 bases and the J gene end by 2 bases; junction bases not matched to a gene: 12. The DNA for the CDR3 is TGTGCCAGTAGCTCGGGACAGAAGTGGAGGAACTATGGCTACACCTTC. The encoded protein is CASSSGQKWRNYGYTF. The whole variable domain, remainder taken from reference TRBV19 and TRBJ1-2, is DGGITQSPKYLFRKEGQNVTLSCEQNLNHDAMYWYRQDPGQGLRLIYYSQIVNDFQKGDIAEGYSVSREKKESFPLTVTSAQKNPTAFYLCASSSGQKWRNYGYTFGSGTRLTVV.

The V call is TRBV19, the J call TRBJ1-5; D gene ambiguous. Per the germline V gene, CDR1 is LNHDA and CDR2 is SQIVND (reference sequence). This CDR3 region has 12 residues. V was trimmed by 5 bases and J by 4 bases, leaving 6 bases between them. The CDR3 DNA is TGTGCCAGTAGTGTGGGAAATCAGCCCCAGCATTTT. Translating gives CASSVGNQPQHF.

V usage is TRBV6-5 and J usage is TRBJ1-1; D possibly corresponds to TRBD1 (5 bases). The V and J ends lost 6 bases and 1 base respectively, with 9 bases between them. The germline V gene encodes CDR1 MNHEY and CDR2 SVGAGI. The CDR3 runs to 13 residues. In DNA, the CDR3 is TGTGCCAGCAGGGCCAGGGAGAACACTGAAGCTTTCTTT. As protein: CASRARENTEAFF.

The chain is built from TRBV7-7 and TRBJ2-5; no clear D gene. V was trimmed by 0 bases and J by 1 base, leaving 6 bases between them. Germline V gene data show CDR1 as SSHAT and CDR2 as FNYEAQ (reference sequence). The CDR3 has 14 residues. Written as DNA, the CDR3 is TGTGCCAGCAGCTTAGCCCAGGTCCAAGAGACCCAGTACTTC. Translating it yields CASSLAQVQETQYF.

V gene TRBV6-5 combines with J gene TRBJ1-1; perhaps TRBD1 as D (6 bases). Trimming stripped 6 bases from V and 1 base from J, with 15 bases between. The germline CDR1 and CDR2 sequences are MNHEY and SVGAGI. The length of the CDR3 is 15 residues. The CDR3 sequence is CASRQGGQGNTEAFF. In nucleotides, the CDR3 is TGTGCCAGCAGACAGGGTGGCCAGGGGAACACTGAAGCTTTCTTT.

CDR3 sequence (DNA): TGTGCCTGGAGTAGGGTGGTAAATTCACCCCTCCACTTT. Its translation: CAWSRVVNSPLHF. The chain is built from TRBV30 and TRBJ1-6, with D unresolved. Per the germline V gene, CDR1 is GTSNPN and CDR2 is SVGIG (reference sequence). The germline V and J ends were trimmed by 2 bases and 7 bases, with 9 bases remaining between them. The CDR3 length is 13 residues. The full variable domain, with the rest looked up from reference TRBV30 and TRBJ1-6, is SQTIHQWPATLVQPVGSPLSLECTVEGTSNPNLYWYRQAAGRGLQLLFYSVGIGQISSEVPQNLSASRPQDRQFILSSKKLLLSDSGFYLCAWSRVVNSPLHFGNGTRLTVT.